This is a list of T cell receptor beta chains from one sample in a study of T cells in Graves' hyperthyroidism and ophthalmopathy. TCRdb redid the calling of the multiplex PCR reads with MiXCR, one entry per CDR3 protein. Altogether some 490,000 distinct CDR3 sequences are present, roughly 16% being singletons, with the ten largest covering about 29%. Sequences were obtained from blood. These receptors came from a woman in her 30s with Graves' ophthalmopathy. CDR3s include the opening cysteine and the closing phenylalanine or tryptophan. A D gene is named only where the DNA matches it firmly. Clone size is shown for a subset of rows, as once, few, many or a class of expanded clone.

CDR3 DNA	CDR3 protein	clone size	J gene	V gene	D gene
TGTGCCAGCAGTTACCCCTCCAGGGGCGGGAGTTGGGGTTCCGAGCAGTACTTC	CASSYPSRGGSWGSEQYF	NA	TRBJ2-7	TRBV6-2/TRBV6-3	NA
TGTGCCATCCGGGGACTAGCGGGAGGAGGGGCCTACAATGAGCAGTTCTTC	CAIRGLAGGGAYNEQFF	many	TRBJ2-1	TRBV6-2/TRBV6-3	TRBD2
TGTGCCTGCAGCTGGACCCCAGGGCCGCAAGAGACCCAGTACTTC	CACSWTPGPQETQYF	few	TRBJ2-5	TRBV5-5	NA
TGTGCCAGCAGCCAAACGGAGGGCTCCTACGAGCAGTACTTC	CASSQTEGSYEQYF	NA	TRBJ2-7	TRBV14	NA
TGTGCCAGCAGCGTGAGGGGGGGAGGGGGGAATGAAAAACTGTTTTTT	CASSVRGGGGNEKLFF	NA	TRBJ1-4	TRBV9	NA
TGTGCCAGCAGCAGGCGACAGGGGGCCACCGGGGAGCTGTTTTTT	CASSRRQGATGELFF	NA	TRBJ2-2	TRBV7-9	TRBD1
TGTGCCAGCAGTTTAATACAGGGTACGTCCGAGCAGTACTTC	CASSLIQGTSEQYF	many	TRBJ2-7	TRBV28	NA
TGTGCCAGCAGAGCGAGCGGGGACTCCTACGAGCAGTACTTC	CASRASGDSYEQYF	NA	TRBJ2-7	TRBV6-1	TRBD2
TGTGCCAGCAGCTTAGGCGGGGGTCCGCAGTATTTT	CASSLGGGPQYF	many	TRBJ2-3	TRBV7-2	TRBD2
TGTGCCAGCAGCGTAGCCAGCTCCCCGCGAGGAACTGAAGCTTTCTTT	CASSVASSPRGTEAFF	few	TRBJ1-1	TRBV9	NA
TGTGCCTGGAGTGTTCTAGCGGGATTTACCGAGTACTTC	CAWSVLAGFTEYF	many	TRBJ2-5	TRBV30	TRBD2
TGTGCCAGCGACACGACTCTAGCGGGAGGGAACACCGGGGAGCTGTTTTTT	CASDTTLAGGNTGELFF	many	TRBJ2-2	TRBV28	TRBD2
TGTGCCAGCAGTTTATGGGGGGGCCATTCCTCCTATAATTCACCCCTCCACTTT	CASSLWGGHSSYNSPLHF	many	TRBJ1-6	TRBV28	NA
TGTGCCATCAGTCACAACCGGGACCCTCAAGAGACCCAGTACTTC	CAISHNRDPQETQYF	NA	TRBJ2-5	TRBV10-3	NA
TGCAGCGTAGACGCTTCGGGACTTTATGGCTACACCTTC	CSVDASGLYGYTF	NA	TRBJ1-2	TRBV29-1	NA
TGTGCCAGCAGCTCCGGGGCGGTAGTTGACACAGATACGCAGTATTTT	CASSSGAVVDTDTQYF	NA	TRBJ2-3	TRBV4-2	NA
TGTGCCAGCAGCCAAGATTGGTCAGGGTATGGCTACACCTTC	CASSQDWSGYGYTF	few	TRBJ1-2	TRBV14	NA
TGTGCCATCAGACCCGGGACGGACTCCTACGAGCAGTACTTC	CAIRPGTDSYEQYF	many	TRBJ2-7	TRBV10-3	NA
TGTGCCAGCAGTTTGGGGCAGTGGGGACTAGACGGCTACAATGAGCAGTTCTTC	CASSLGQWGLDGYNEQFF	many	TRBJ2-1	TRBV28	TRBD2
TGTGCCAGCAGTAGAGTAGCGGATGAGCAGTTCTTC	CASSRVADEQFF	many	TRBJ2-1	TRBV7-9	NA
TGTGCCAGCAGGCCGACAGGGTCGGAGACCCAGTACTTC	CASRPTGSETQYF	few	TRBJ2-5	TRBV5-6	TRBD1
TGTGCCAGCAGTTTTATGCAGGGGGGGAAGAATCGACAGTACTTC	CASSFMQGGKNRQYF	many	TRBJ2-7	TRBV12-3/TRBV12-4	NA
TGTGCCAGCAGCTCCGCAGGGCGCGGATACGAGCAGTACTTC	CASSSAGRGYEQYF	many	TRBJ2-7	TRBV5-5	NA
TGCGCCAGCAGCTGGTCGGGAGTCCACGCAGATACGCAGTATTTT	CASSWSGVHADTQYF	NA	TRBJ2-3	TRBV5-1	NA
TGTGCCACCAGTGATTTTACAGGGGCAGGCTACACCTTC	CATSDFTGAGYTF	NA	TRBJ1-2	TRBV24-1	TRBD1
TGCGCCAGCAGCTTTAACCCCTACGAGCAGTACTTC	CASSFNPYEQYF	many	TRBJ2-7	TRBV5-1	NA
TGCAGTGCTATGCGGGACCCCACTGAAGCTTTCTTT	CSAMRDPTEAFF	many	TRBJ1-1	TRBV20-1	NA
TGTGCCAGCATGACCTGGCAGGGCACAGATACGCAGTATTTT	CASMTWQGTDTQYF	NA	TRBJ2-3	TRBV2	NA
TGTGCCAGCAGTGCGCCCGAGACCGAAGCCCCTAACTATGGCTACACCTTC	CASSAPETEAPNYGYTF	many	TRBJ1-2	TRBV28	NA
TGTGCCAGCTCACCACCAACGGGGGTTTGGACTGAAGCTTTCTTT	CASSPPTGVWTEAFF	many	TRBJ1-1	TRBV18	NA
TGTGCCAGCAGTGATGTGAGGGGATGGACTGAAGCTTTCTTT	CASSDVRGWTEAFF	many	TRBJ1-1	TRBV6-1	NA
TGTGCCAGCAGCCTACCTCGGGGTAGCGGGAGGGCGAGCTCCTACAATGAGCAGTTCTTC	CASSLPRGSGRASSYNEQFF	many	TRBJ2-1	TRBV7-9	TRBD2
TGCAGTGCTAGAGGTGTGGCGGGATGGGACCAAGAGACCCAGTACTTC	CSARGVAGWDQETQYF	NA	TRBJ2-5	TRBV20-1	NA
TGTGCCAGCAGTTCAGACAGGCCGGAGCCCCAGCATTTT	CASSSDRPEPQHF	few	TRBJ1-5	TRBV7-8	NA
TGCAGCGTCATATTGACCGGGGGGGGCGGGGAGCTGTTTTTT	CSVILTGGGGELFF	NA	TRBJ2-2	TRBV29-1	TRBD2
TGTGCCGGCAGTCCGATAACTAGCGGTACCTACAATGAGCAGTTCTTC	CAGSPITSGTYNEQFF	NA	TRBJ2-1	TRBV28	TRBD2
TGCAGTGCTAGTCTCATTCAGCGTCGCTCCTACGAGCAGTACTTC	CSASLIQRRSYEQYF	many	TRBJ2-7	TRBV20-1	NA
TGTGCCATCAGTGAGTCAGAGGGGACTAGTAACACCGGGGAGCTGTTTTTT	CAISESEGTSNTGELFF	NA	TRBJ2-2	TRBV10-3	TRBD2
TGTGCCAGCAGTTTAACTACTCCTTATGATACGCAGTATTTT	CASSLTTPYDTQYF	many	TRBJ2-3	TRBV6-1	NA
TGTGCCAGCAGCTTAGGGCCCGGGACCTCCTACAATGAGCAGTTCTTC	CASSLGPGTSYNEQFF	many	TRBJ2-1	TRBV7-2	NA
TGTGCCAGCAGCTTCGGGACAGCAAACACAGATACGCAGTATTTT	CASSFGTANTDTQYF	few	TRBJ2-3	TRBV7-9	TRBD1
TGCAGTGCTAGAGCAATAGACAGAAACAATAGCAATCAGCCCCAGCATTTT	CSARAIDRNNSNQPQHF	many	TRBJ1-5	TRBV20-1	NA
TGTGCCAGCAGCCAGGGACATCCCTCCTACGAGCAGTACTTC	CASSQGHPSYEQYF	NA	TRBJ2-7	TRBV4-2	NA
TGTGCCAGCAGTTTATTTCGGGGGAGGGCCAATGAGCAGTTCTTC	CASSLFRGRANEQFF	many	TRBJ2-1	TRBV28	TRBD2
TGTGCCAGCACCAAACCGACAGATAGCAATCAGCCCCAGCATTTT	CASTKPTDSNQPQHF	NA	TRBJ1-5	TRBV28	NA
TGTGCCAGCAGTGTGATGGGGCGAGATACGCAGTATTTT	CASSVMGRDTQYF	many	TRBJ2-3	TRBV6-1	NA
TGTGCCAGCAGCACCGGGACCGATTACGAGCAGTACTTC	CASSTGTDYEQYF	many	TRBJ2-7	TRBV2	NA
TGCGCCAGCAGCCAAACCACGGGACCCCCAGAGACCCAGTACTTC	CASSQTTGPPETQYF	many	TRBJ2-5	TRBV4-3	NA
TGTGCCAGCAGGCCCGTGGGGTCGGACTTAAACAATGAGCAGTTCTTC	CASRPVGSDLNNEQFF	many	TRBJ2-1	TRBV6-1	NA
TGTGCCACCAGCAGAACAATGGGTAGGCTTCAGGGGTCCGAGCAGTTCTTC	CATSRTMGRLQGSEQFF	NA	TRBJ2-1	TRBV15	NA
TGTGCCAGCAGCCTTGTCGTCAGGGGAGGGGAAAAACTGTTTTTT	CASSLVVRGGEKLFF	many	TRBJ1-4	TRBV12-3/TRBV12-4	NA
TGCGCCAGCAGCCTATCTAGTGGAGATACGCAGTATTTT	CASSLSSGDTQYF	many	TRBJ2-3	TRBV5-1	NA
TGTGCCAGCAGGAGACGGACAGGACACTACAATGAGCAGTTCTTC	CASRRRTGHYNEQFF	many	TRBJ2-1	TRBV12-3/TRBV12-4	TRBD1
TGTGCCAGCAGGCTTAGCGGGAGGTCCCAGTACTTC	CASRLSGRSQYF	many	TRBJ2-5	TRBV28	TRBD2
TGCAGTGCTAGAGACAGGGACACCGGGGAGCTGTTTTTT	CSARDRDTGELFF	NA	TRBJ2-2	TRBV20-1	NA
TGTGCCAGCAGCTCTTTGGGAACACGATACAATGAGCAGTTCTTC	CASSSLGTRYNEQFF	many	TRBJ2-1	TRBV7-2	NA
TGTGCCAGCAGTGCCGCGGCGGGAGGCACAGATACGCAGTATTTT	CASSAAAGGTDTQYF	NA	TRBJ2-3	TRBV6-1	TRBD2